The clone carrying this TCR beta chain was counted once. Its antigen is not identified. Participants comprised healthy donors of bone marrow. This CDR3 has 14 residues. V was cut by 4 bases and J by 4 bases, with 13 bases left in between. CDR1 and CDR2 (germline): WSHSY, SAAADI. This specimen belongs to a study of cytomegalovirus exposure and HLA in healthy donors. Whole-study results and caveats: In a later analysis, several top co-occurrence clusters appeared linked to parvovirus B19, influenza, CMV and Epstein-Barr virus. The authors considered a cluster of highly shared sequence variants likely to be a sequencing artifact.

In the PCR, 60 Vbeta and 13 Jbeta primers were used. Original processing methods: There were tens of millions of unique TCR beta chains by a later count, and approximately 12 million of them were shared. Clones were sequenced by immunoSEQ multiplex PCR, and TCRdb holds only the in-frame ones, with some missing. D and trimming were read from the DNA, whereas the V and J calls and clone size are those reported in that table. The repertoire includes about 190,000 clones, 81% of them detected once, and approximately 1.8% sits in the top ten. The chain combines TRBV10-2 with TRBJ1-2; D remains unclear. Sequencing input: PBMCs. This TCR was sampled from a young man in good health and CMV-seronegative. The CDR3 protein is CASSVATGGYGYTF. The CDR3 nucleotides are TGCGCCAGCAGTGTAGCGACCGGCGGCTATGGCTACACCTTC.